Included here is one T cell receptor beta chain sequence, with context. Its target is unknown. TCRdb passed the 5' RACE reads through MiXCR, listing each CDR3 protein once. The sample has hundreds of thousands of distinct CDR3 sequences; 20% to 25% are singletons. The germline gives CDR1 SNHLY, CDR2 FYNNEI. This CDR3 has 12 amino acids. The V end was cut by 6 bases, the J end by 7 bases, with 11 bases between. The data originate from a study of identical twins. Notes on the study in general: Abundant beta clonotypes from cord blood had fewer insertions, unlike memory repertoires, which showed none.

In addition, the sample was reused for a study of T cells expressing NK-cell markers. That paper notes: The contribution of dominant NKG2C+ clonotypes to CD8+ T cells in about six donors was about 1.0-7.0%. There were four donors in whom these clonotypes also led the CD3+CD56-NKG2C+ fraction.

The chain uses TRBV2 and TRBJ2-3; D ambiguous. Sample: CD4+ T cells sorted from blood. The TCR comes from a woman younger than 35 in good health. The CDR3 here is CASSSSANTQYF. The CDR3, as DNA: TGTGCCAGCAGCTCCTCCGCAAATACGCAGTATTTT.